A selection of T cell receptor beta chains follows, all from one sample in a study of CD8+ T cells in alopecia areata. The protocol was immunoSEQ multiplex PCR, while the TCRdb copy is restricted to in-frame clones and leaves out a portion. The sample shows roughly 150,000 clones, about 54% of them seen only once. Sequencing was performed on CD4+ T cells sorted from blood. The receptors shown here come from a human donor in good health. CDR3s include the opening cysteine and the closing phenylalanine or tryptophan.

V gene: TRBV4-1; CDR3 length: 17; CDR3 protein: CASSQGGLAGRTDTQYF
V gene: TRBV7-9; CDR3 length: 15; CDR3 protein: CASQPRRLGGETQYF
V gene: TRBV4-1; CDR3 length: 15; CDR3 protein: CASSQVHQASYEQYF
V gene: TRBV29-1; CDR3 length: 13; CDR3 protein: CSYRGLANYGYTF
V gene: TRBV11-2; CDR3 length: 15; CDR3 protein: CASSFVQVGANVLTF
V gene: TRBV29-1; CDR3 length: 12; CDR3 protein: CSVLLGPYEQYF
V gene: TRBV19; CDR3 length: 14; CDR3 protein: CASSPRTSPYEQYF
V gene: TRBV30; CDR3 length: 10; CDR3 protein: CASSAGGYTF
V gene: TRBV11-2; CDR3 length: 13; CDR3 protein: CASSHSGVDTQYF
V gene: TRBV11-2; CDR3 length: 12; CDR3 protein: CASSWGQGEAFF
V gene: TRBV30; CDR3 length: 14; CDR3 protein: CAWTVRAPSYEQYF
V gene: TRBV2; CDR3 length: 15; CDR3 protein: CASSDDRGRVYEQYF
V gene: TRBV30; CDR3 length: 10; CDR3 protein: CAWRGTEAFF
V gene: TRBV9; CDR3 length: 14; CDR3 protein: CASSVVDTLYGYTF
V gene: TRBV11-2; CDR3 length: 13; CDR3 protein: CASSSQGLETQYF
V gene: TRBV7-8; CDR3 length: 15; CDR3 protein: CASSRQSRSNQPQHF
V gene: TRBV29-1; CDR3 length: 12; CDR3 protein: CSGFTANTEAFF
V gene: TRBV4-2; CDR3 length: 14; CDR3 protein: CASSQRDSDETQYF
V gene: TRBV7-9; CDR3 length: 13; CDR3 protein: CASSLHMNTEAFF
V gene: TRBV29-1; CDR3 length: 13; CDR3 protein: CSVKGRLLDEQYF
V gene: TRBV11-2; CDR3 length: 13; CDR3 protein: CASSLRGTGELFF
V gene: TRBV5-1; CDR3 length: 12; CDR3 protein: CASSGRAYEQYF